A single sample is the source of the 28 T cell receptor beta chains below, sequenced in a study of blood T cell repertoires in COVID-19 (TCRdb year 2020). Receptor libraries were prepared by the immunoSEQ multiplex PCR assay. TCRdb's version of the immuneACCESS table is confined to in-frame rearrangements and falls short of the full clone set. An unresolved V gene accounts for under half of the shortfall where checked; the remainder is of unknown origin. The sample data list more than 95,000 clones, and roughly 87% of these were observed just once. About 15% of the sample goes to the ten largest clones. The specimen was peripheral blood. These receptors originate from a woman of 80 years or more in a cohort sampled during active COVID-19.

This clone was seen only a few times. The rearrangement joins TRBV5-1 to TRBJ2-2, with 7 bases lining up with TRBD1. This CDR3 region has 15 residues. Trimming cost V 0 bases and J 1 base; bases outside gene matches: 0. Germline V CDR1 and CDR2: SGHRS, YFSETQ. The CDR3 here is CASSLDRGNTGELFF. CDR3 DNA sequence: TGCGCCAGCAGCTTGGACAGGGGGAACACCGGGGAGCTGTTTTTT.

The chain couples TRBV6-2 or TRBV6-3 to TRBJ2-3, with TRBD2 identical over 11 bases. The J segment lost 4 bases and the V segment lost 0 bases, leaving 3 bases of the junction unmatched. CDR3 size: 16 residues. Germline assignment: CDR1 MNHEY and CDR2 SVGEGT. DNA of the CDR3: TGTGCCAGCAGTTACTCTGGACTAGCGGGCCCAGATACGCAGTATTTT. Protein sequence: CASSYSGLAGPDTQYF.

The chain is built from TRBV3-1 (or the pseudogene TRBV3-2) and TRBJ2-3, with 8 bases that match TRBD2. The J segment lost 0 bases and the V segment lost 2 bases, leaving 1 base of the junction unmatched. The CDR3 runs to 15 residues. CDR1 LGHDT and CDR2 YNNKEL come from the germline V gene (reference sequence). The CDR3 region is CASSQTSGSTDTQYF. CDR3 coding DNA: TGTGCCAGCAGCCAAACTAGCGGAAGCACAGATACGCAGTATTTT.

This chain joins TRBV28 and TRBJ1-2, with D hard to call. Germline values: CDR1 MDHEN, CDR2 SYDVKM. This CDR3 contains 15 residues. With 2 bases removed from V and 6 bases from J, the gap between germline ends came to 16 bases. CDR3 sequence (DNA): TGTGCCAGCAGTTTAATTAGGGAGGACCGCAATGGCTACACCTTC. Amino acid sequence: CASSLIREDRNGYTF.

This clone was seen only once. The chain links TRBV18 to TRBJ2-2, with TRBD2 matching over 14 bases. This CDR3 is built from 16 residues. The germline V gene encodes CDR1 KGHSH and CDR2 LQKENI. J lost 4 bases, V lost 5 bases, and 3 bases had no gene match. The CDR3 bases are TGTGCCAGCTCAGGGACTAGCGGGAGCGTCACCGGGGAGCTGTTTTTT. Translated: CASSGTSGSVTGELFF.

The chain joins TRBV19 to TRBJ1-1, with D possibly matching TRBD1 (5 bases). Germline V gene sequence: CDR1 LNHDA, CDR2 SQIVND (reference sequence). Trimming took off 1 base at V and 3 bases at J, with 18 bases between the two ends. This CDR3 spans 17 amino acids. In DNA, the CDR3 is TGTGCCAGTAGTATAGGCGGAGGGGTCCTAAGGGACACTGAAGCTTTCTTT. It is translated as CASSIGGGVLRDTEAFF.

DNA for the CDR3: TGTGCCAGCAGCTTGAGGGAGATCGCCTACAATGAGCAGTTCTTC. It yields the protein CASSLREIAYNEQFF. The chain uses TRBV5-6 and TRBJ2-1; the D gene is possibly TRBD2 (5 bases). Germline V gene lookup returns CDR1 SGHDT and CDR2 YYEEEE. This CDR3 has 15 amino acids. Trimming left V 1 base short and J 2 bases short, with 10 bases between.

J is TRBJ1-6 and V is TRBV2, with TRBD1 matching 8 bases. The ends lost 3 bases at V and 13 bases at J; junction bases unmatched: 8. The CDR3 consists of 14 residues. Germline loops: CDR1 SNHLY, CDR2 FYNNEI. DNA for the CDR3: TGTGCCAGCAGTGATAGCGGGGGACAGGTCCCCCTCCACTTT. Translation gives CASSDSGGQVPLHF.

The chain is built from TRBV7-2 and TRBJ2-1, with 8 bases matching TRBD1. Losses at the gene ends were 2 bases for V and 9 bases for J; bases not matched to a gene: 15. CDR3 length: 17 amino acids. Germline values: CDR1 SGHTA, CDR2 FQGNSA. CDR3 sequence: CASSLSRGAGGLSEQFF. CDR3 bases: TGTGCCAGCAGCTTATCCCGGGGAGCAGGGGGCCTGAGTGAGCAGTTCTTC.

The V call is TRBV5-4, the J call TRBJ1-5; possible D gene TRBD1, 6 bases. This CDR3 has 14 residues. CDR1 is SGHNT, CDR2 YYREEE, per germline (reference sequence). Trimming left V 0 bases short and J 3 bases short, with 7 bases between. CDR3 nucleotides: TGTGCCAGCAGCTTGGACAGGGCCAATCAGCCCCAGCATTTT. Its translation: CASSLDRANQPQHF.

The rearrangement joins TRBV18 to TRBJ2-2, with 9 bases matching TRBD1. Looked up from germline, CDR1 is KGHSH and CDR2 is LQKENI. With 5 bases clipped from V and 2 bases from J, the junction kept 6 bases outside the gene matches. This CDR3 comprises 16 residues. The CDR3 here is CASSWGQGENTGELFF. The CDR3 DNA reads as TGTGCCAGCTCATGGGGACAGGGAGAAAACACCGGGGAGCTGTTTTTT.

V gene TRBV4-1 combines with J gene TRBJ2-7; 10 bases fit TRBD2. The ends lost 1 base at V and 3 bases at J; junction bases unmatched: 12. Germline V CDR1 and CDR2: MGHRA, YSYEKL. CDR3 size: 18 residues. The CDR3 DNA sequence: TGCGCCAGCAGCCAAGGTCTAGCGGGAGCCGGGGGAAGCTACGAGCAGTACTTC. Protein: CASSQGLAGAGGSYEQYF.

V gene TRBV6-6 combines with J gene TRBJ1-1; the D gene is possibly TRBD1 (5 bases). V lost 5 bases to trimming and J lost 5 bases, with 18 bases between them. Germline CDR1 MNHNY, CDR2 SVGAGI (reference sequence). The CDR3 length is 15 residues. The CDR3 protein is CASSTTGGVRTEAFF. In nucleotides, the CDR3 is TGTGCCAGCAGTACCACGGGAGGGGTGCGTACTGAAGCTTTCTTT.

V is TRBV6-5 and J is TRBJ1-2, with TRBD1 as a possible D gene (6 bases). V was trimmed by 5 bases and J by 5 bases, leaving 15 bases between them. The CDR3 is made up of 14 amino acids. CDR1 MNHEY and CDR2 SVGAGI come from the germline V gene. The CDR3 region is CASSLNDRLYGYTF. CDR3 sequence (DNA): TGTGCCAGCAGTCTAAACGACAGGTTATATGGCTACACCTTC.

The chain employs TRBV6-2 or TRBV6-3 and TRBJ2-3; D is possibly TRBD1 (7 bases). Between the trimmed V and J ends, which lost 5 bases and 4 bases, there was a span of 19 bases. This CDR3 has 16 amino acids. The V gene's germline CDR1 is MNHEY and CDR2 SVGEGT. The CDR3 spells CASSTAQTGRSDTQYF. The CDR3, as DNA: TGTGCCAGCAGTACCGCGCAGACAGGGAGGTCAGATACGCAGTATTTT.

This rearrangement joins TRBV29-1 to TRBJ1-1, with 7 bases aligning to TRBD1. The germline V gene has CDR1 SQVTM and CDR2 ANQGSEA. The trim removed 6 bases at V and 1 base at J, leaving 5 bases unmatched. CDR3 size: 13 residues. CDR3 amino acids: CSVKGAANTEAFF. In DNA form, the CDR3 reads TGCAGCGTAAAGGGGGCGGCGAACACTGAAGCTTTCTTT.

The V call is TRBV27, the J call TRBJ1-2, with TRBD1 identical over 8 bases. CDR3 length equals 13 residues. J gave up 4 bases and V 5 bases, and 3 bases lay outside the gene matches. CDR1 is MNHEY, CDR2 SMNVEV, per germline (reference sequence). The CDR3 DNA is TGTGCCAGCAGTCGGACAGGGAGCTATGGCTACACCTTC. Translated, it gives CASSRTGSYGYTF.

The V and J genes are TRBV5-1 and TRBJ1-1; TRBD1 is a possible D gene (6 bases). The germline V gene encodes CDR1 SGHRS and CDR2 YFSETQ. V lost 4 bases, J lost 8 bases, and 15 bases lay in between. The CDR3 has 13 amino acids. The CDR3, as DNA: TGCGCCAGCAGCCGCACTCGGACAGAGGAAGCTTTCTTT. Translated: CASSRTRTEEAFF.

In this sample, this clone turned up once. The chain links TRBV28 to TRBJ1-2; no definite D call. Germline loops: CDR1 MDHEN, CDR2 SYDVKM. The V end was cut by 9 bases, the J end by 0 bases, with 5 bases between. The CDR3 loop spans 11 amino acids. This CDR3 reads CASGPNYGYTF. In nucleotides, the CDR3 is TGTGCCAGTGGGCCTAACTATGGCTACACCTTC.

The rearrangement joins TRBV5-6 to TRBJ2-1; 14 nucleotides align to TRBD2. Germline loops: CDR1 SGHDT, CDR2 YYEEEE. The CDR3 length is 17 residues. V trimming: 1 base; J trimming: 6 bases; junction bases outside the gene matches: 6. The chain's CDR3 is CASSLIGLAGGGNEQFF. CDR3 in DNA: TGTGCCAGCAGCTTGATAGGACTAGCGGGAGGAGGCAATGAGCAGTTCTTC.

The J gene is TRBJ2-4, the V gene TRBV11-2; D is possibly TRBD1 (6 bases). This CDR3 is built from 15 residues. Germline values: CDR1 SGHAT, CDR2 FQNNGV. V lost 3 bases and J 6 bases, leaving 15 bases between the germline ends. CDR3: CASSFGTMAGNIQYF. DNA of the CDR3: TGTGCCAGCAGCTTTGGGACAATGGCGGGAAACATTCAGTACTTC.

This clone was counted a single time. The chain links TRBV7-9 to TRBJ2-3, with D perhaps matching TRBD1 (6 bases). The germline V and J ends were trimmed by 6 bases and 1 base, with 17 bases remaining between them. CDR1 is SEHNR, CDR2 FQNEAQ, per germline (reference sequence). CDR3 length: 16 amino acids. This CDR3 is CASSLFGAGGTDTQYF. CDR3 sequence (DNA): TGTGCCAGCAGTCTATTTGGGGCAGGGGGCACAGATACGCAGTATTTT.

V is TRBV6-5 and J is TRBJ2-7, with a weak D call TRBD1 (6 bases). The CDR3 covers 12 residues. Germline V gives CDR1 MNHEY, CDR2 SVGAGI. Trimming removed 6 bases at V and 4 bases at J, with 10 bases between. CDR3 nucleotide sequence: TGTGCCAGCAGCTATACAGGGTACGAGCAGTACTTC. It translates to CASSYTGYEQYF.

The chain carries TRBV6-5 and TRBJ1-6; D is undetermined. This CDR3 comprises 11 residues. Germline lookup yields CDR1 MNHEY and CDR2 SVGAGI. V lost 10 bases and J 9 bases, leaving 10 bases between the germline ends. CDR3 bases: TGTGCCACTGATTTCGGTTCACCCCTCCACTTT. As protein: CATDFGSPLHF.

In this sample, this clone turned up once. The chain combines TRBV6-1 with TRBJ1-1, with a tentative D call TRBD1 (5 bases). There are 15 residues in the CDR3. Germline CDR1 MNHNS, CDR2 SASEGT. V lost 2 bases, J lost 4 bases, and 14 bases lay in between. Written as DNA, the CDR3 is TGTGCCAGCAGTGAAATGGGGGGAGTCTTCACTGAAGCTTTCTTT. This gives the protein CASSEMGGVFTEAFF.

The chain employs TRBV27 and TRBJ2-1; D is unclear. Germline-derived CDR1 and CDR2 are MNHEY and SMNVEV (reference sequence). The CDR3 sequence is 15 residues long. Trimming pared 3 bases from V and 4 bases from J, leaving 13 bases between. This CDR3 reads CASSFEGSSYNEQFF. The CDR3 coding sequence is TGTGCCAGCAGTTTTGAAGGTTCTAGTTACAATGAGCAGTTCTTC.

The chain employs TRBV5-1 and TRBJ2-1; TRBD1 is a possible D gene (5 bases). This CDR3 contains 15 residues. The germline V gene has CDR1 SGHRS and CDR2 YFSETQ. V lost 0 bases to trimming and J lost 4 bases, with 11 bases between them. CDR3 loop: CASSLGQYPYNEQFF. CDR3 in DNA: TGCGCCAGCAGCTTGGGACAGTACCCGTACAATGAGCAGTTCTTC.

The rearrangement uses TRBV29-1 and TRBJ1-3; 8 bases are shared with TRBD1. This CDR3 has 16 amino acids. V trimming: 4 bases; J trimming: 2 bases; junction bases outside the gene matches: 10. CDR1 is SQVTM and CDR2 is ANQGSEA in the germline V gene. CDR3 in DNA: TGCAGCGTTGCCCTCGGACAGGGAACGGCTGGAAACACCATATATTTT. Amino acids: CSVALGQGTAGNTIYF.